A selection of T cell receptor beta chains follows, all from one sample in a study of cytomegalovirus exposure and HLA in healthy donors. The method was immunoSEQ multiplex PCR; TCRdb's version includes in-frame clones alone and lacks a portion of them. This sample carries around 190,000 clones, around 81% of them seen once, and the ten largest clones take around 1.9%. Input material: PBMCs. These receptors originate from a young man in good health and CMV-seronegative. Both conserved end residues are part of each CDR3.

j_gene: TRBJ2-6
v_gene: TRBV5-1
CDR3aa: CASSSPGGFSGANVLTF

j_gene: TRBJ2-3
v_gene: TRBV7-9
CDR3aa: CASSWNLDSQSDTQYF

j_gene: TRBJ1-5
v_gene: TRBV19
CDR3aa: CASSIKENQPQHF

j_gene: TRBJ2-7
v_gene: TRBV7-2
CDR3aa: CASSPAGTGVYEQYF

j_gene: TRBJ1-6
v_gene: TRBV5-1
CDR3aa: CASSQGTATSPLHF

j_gene: TRBJ1-2
v_gene: TRBV28
CDR3aa: CASSFERGPGYTF

j_gene: TRBJ1-4
v_gene: TRBV28
CDR3aa: CASSFGTGVEKLFF

j_gene: TRBJ1-2
v_gene: TRBV6-6
CDR3aa: CASSHRAGYTF

j_gene: TRBJ2-6
v_gene: TRBV9
CDR3aa: CASSDSVQGANGANVLTF

j_gene: TRBJ2-7
v_gene: TRBV16
CDR3aa: CASSPGTDYEQYF

j_gene: TRBJ2-2
v_gene: TRBV11-1
CDR3aa: CASSIDSAANTGELFF

j_gene: TRBJ1-4
v_gene: TRBV5-1
CDR3aa: CASSEQTGTGGEKLFF

j_gene: TRBJ1-5
v_gene: TRBV7-9
CDR3aa: CASSLSGAQPQHF

j_gene: TRBJ2-3
v_gene: TRBV9
CDR3aa: CASSVVGVNTQYF

j_gene: TRBJ2-5
v_gene: TRBV28
CDR3aa: CASSFGGRTQYF

j_gene: TRBJ2-2
v_gene: TRBV14
CDR3aa: CASSQVGLAGGLGTGELFF

j_gene: TRBJ1-1
v_gene: TRBV15
CDR3aa: CATSRYRGKGDTEAFF

j_gene: TRBJ1-5
v_gene: TRBV2
CDR3aa: CASQGGQGNQPQHF

j_gene: TRBJ2-7
v_gene: TRBV2
CDR3aa: CAKGQVNPYEQYF

j_gene: TRBJ2-3
v_gene: TRBV6-5
CDR3aa: CASTAPGATIQYF

j_gene: TRBJ1-5
v_gene: TRBV19
CDR3aa: CASTESHPGQPQHF

j_gene: TRBJ1-4
v_gene: TRBV18
CDR3aa: CASSPGGDNEKLFF

j_gene: TRBJ1-5
v_gene: TRBV5-1
CDR3aa: CASSALPGSNQPQHF

j_gene: TRBJ2-1
v_gene: TRBV13
CDR3aa: CASSLGQLAGVDEQFF

j_gene: TRBJ1-2
v_gene: TRBV5-1
CDR3aa: CASSPGQGNYGYTF

j_gene: TRBJ1-1
v_gene: TRBV29-1
CDR3aa: CSAGQGNTEAFF

j_gene: TRBJ2-1
v_gene: TRBV11-2
CDR3aa: CASSPIGGDSGRAFNEQFF

j_gene: TRBJ2-1
v_gene: TRBV4-2
CDR3aa: CASSQVRGNHNEQFF

j_gene: TRBJ2-2
v_gene: TRBV5-5
CDR3aa: CASSLRHQTGNTGELFF

j_gene: TRBJ2-5
v_gene: TRBV2
CDR3aa: CASTRGKYQETQYF

j_gene: TRBJ2-1
v_gene: TRBV19
CDR3aa: CASSIRGRRQLYNEQFF

j_gene: TRBJ2-7
v_gene: TRBV5-4
CDR3aa: CASSWDSSAYEQYF

j_gene: TRBJ2-7
v_gene: TRBV5-1
CDR3aa: CASSFNSGSYEQYF

j_gene: TRBJ2-4
v_gene: TRBV6-5
CDR3aa: CASSYSWTENIQYF

j_gene: TRBJ1-1
v_gene: TRBV9
CDR3aa: CASSSGTASEAFF

j_gene: TRBJ2-1
v_gene: TRBV10-1
CDR3aa: CASSNEESGIYNEQFF

j_gene: TRBJ2-7
v_gene: TRBV19
CDR3aa: CATRTSGRDEQYF

j_gene: TRBJ2-1
v_gene: TRBV10-2
CDR3aa: CASSEPGLASQEEQFF

j_gene: TRBJ1-1
v_gene: TRBV15
CDR3aa: CATSGTDRADTEAFF

j_gene: TRBJ1-1
v_gene: TRBV7-9
CDR3aa: CASSTTRGQENTEAFF

j_gene: TRBJ2-5
v_gene: TRBV7-9
CDR3aa: CASSLGTSGETQYF

j_gene: TRBJ1-5
v_gene: TRBV5-1
CDR3aa: CASSLGGIDQPQHF

j_gene: TRBJ2-1
v_gene: TRBV5-1
CDR3aa: CASSRTSAFYNEQFF

j_gene: TRBJ1-3
v_gene: TRBV7-9
CDR3aa: CASSLDQNTIYF

j_gene: TRBJ2-7
v_gene: TRBV7-9
CDR3aa: CASSLAMDRPYEQYF

j_gene: TRBJ2-1
v_gene: TRBV5-1
CDR3aa: CASNSGTGVVNEQFF

j_gene: TRBJ1-1
v_gene: TRBV5-6
CDR3aa: CASSLFGTENTEAFF

j_gene: TRBJ1-6
v_gene: TRBV7-3
CDR3aa: CASRPNRDNSPLHF

j_gene: TRBJ2-1
v_gene: TRBV4-1
CDR3aa: CASSQDTGLAGGPEQFF

j_gene: TRBJ1-1
v_gene: TRBV5-4
CDR3aa: CASSPRDRGLSTEAFF

j_gene: TRBJ2-1
v_gene: TRBV27
CDR3aa: CASSLFRTSGRSEQFF

j_gene: TRBJ2-2
v_gene: TRBV5-1
CDR3aa: CASSLRTKNTGELFF

j_gene: TRBJ2-1
v_gene: TRBV5-6
CDR3aa: CASSVAGSGRIHEQFF

j_gene: TRBJ2-4
v_gene: TRBV6-5
CDR3aa: CASSYSLAGAKNIQYF

j_gene: TRBJ2-1
v_gene: TRBV5-1
CDR3aa: CASSLELNNEQFF

j_gene: TRBJ2-1
v_gene: TRBV27
CDR3aa: CASGTSPSYNEQFF

j_gene: TRBJ2-3
v_gene: TRBV10-1
CDR3aa: CASSELAAVTDTQYF

j_gene: TRBJ2-7
v_gene: TRBV7-9
CDR3aa: CASSQLGAYYEQYF

j_gene: TRBJ1-3
v_gene: TRBV9
CDR3aa: CASSDGRGPTGNTIYF

j_gene: TRBJ1-3
v_gene: TRBV19
CDR3aa: CATKTQGALGNTIYF